One T cell receptor beta chain is described in this entry. Its target is not known. The same CDR3 arises from other DNA sequences in this sample as well. This sample is part of a study of shared clonotypes between healthy human individuals. Study-level results: Rarefaction showed sorted-subset sequencing was incomplete despite large depth.

CD4+ cell separation produced CD45RA+ naive and CD45RA-negative memory subsets. Only in-frame clones appear in the TCRdb table, and some are missing; sequencing was by immunoSEQ multiplex PCR. Among a few million clones listed, less than 95% were seen once. The V and J ends lost 5 bases and 2 bases, in that order; junction bases with no gene match: 5. Germline CDR1 and CDR2: SGHTA and FQGTGA. The CDR3 contains 15 residues. The receptor's source is a man aged 18 to 29 in good health. Some clones in this sample may be carry-over from other donors' samples. Sequenced material: naive CD4+ T cells from PBMCs. Subset reported: CD45RA+ positively selected. This chain joins TRBV7-3 and TRBJ2-1, with TRBD2 matching over 8 bases. Here the CDR3 reads CASSPGLATYNEQFF. CDR3 DNA: TGTGCCAGCAGCCCAGGACTAGCCACCTACAATGAGCAGTTCTTC.